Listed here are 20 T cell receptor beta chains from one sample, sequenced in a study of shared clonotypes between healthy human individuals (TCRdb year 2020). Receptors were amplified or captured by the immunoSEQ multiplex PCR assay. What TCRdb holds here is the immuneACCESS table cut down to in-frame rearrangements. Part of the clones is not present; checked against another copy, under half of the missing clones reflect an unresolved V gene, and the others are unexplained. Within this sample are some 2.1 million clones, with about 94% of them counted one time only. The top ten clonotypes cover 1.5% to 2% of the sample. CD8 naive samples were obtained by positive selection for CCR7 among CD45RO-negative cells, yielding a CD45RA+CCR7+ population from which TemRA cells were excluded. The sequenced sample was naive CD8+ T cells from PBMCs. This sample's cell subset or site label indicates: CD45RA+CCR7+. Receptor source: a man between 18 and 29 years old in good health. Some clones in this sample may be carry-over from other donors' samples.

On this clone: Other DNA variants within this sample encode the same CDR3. As DNA, the CDR3 is TGTGCCAGCAGTTACGGAAGGGCCTCCTACAATGAGCAGTTCTTC. This encodes CASSYGRASYNEQFF. J is TRBJ2-1 and V is TRBV6-5; the D is unclear. Trimming took off 2 bases at V and 0 bases at J, with 8 bases between the two ends. The CDR3 loop spans 15 amino acids. The V gene's germline CDR1 is MNHEY and CDR2 SVGAGI.

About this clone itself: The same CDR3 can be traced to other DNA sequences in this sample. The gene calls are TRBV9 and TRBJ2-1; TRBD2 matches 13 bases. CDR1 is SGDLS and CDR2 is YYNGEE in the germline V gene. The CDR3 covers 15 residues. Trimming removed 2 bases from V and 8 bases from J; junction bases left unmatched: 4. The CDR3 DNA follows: TGTGCCAGCAGCGTCGGGACTAGCGGGACGGATGAGCAGTTCTTC. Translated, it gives CASSVGTSGTDEQFF.

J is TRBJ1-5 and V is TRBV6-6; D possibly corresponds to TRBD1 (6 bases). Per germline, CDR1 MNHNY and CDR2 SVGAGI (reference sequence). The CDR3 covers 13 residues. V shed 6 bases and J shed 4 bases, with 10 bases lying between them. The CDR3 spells CASRQGWNQPQHF. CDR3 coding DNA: TGTGCCAGCAGACAGGGTTGGAATCAGCCCCAGCATTTT.

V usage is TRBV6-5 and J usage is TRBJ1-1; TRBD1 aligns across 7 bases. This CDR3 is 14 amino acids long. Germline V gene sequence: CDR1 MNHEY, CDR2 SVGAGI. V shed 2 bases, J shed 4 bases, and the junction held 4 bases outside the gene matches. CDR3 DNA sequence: TGTGCCAGCAGTTACACCGACAGGGCCACTGAAGCTTTCTTT. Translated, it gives CASSYTDRATEAFF.

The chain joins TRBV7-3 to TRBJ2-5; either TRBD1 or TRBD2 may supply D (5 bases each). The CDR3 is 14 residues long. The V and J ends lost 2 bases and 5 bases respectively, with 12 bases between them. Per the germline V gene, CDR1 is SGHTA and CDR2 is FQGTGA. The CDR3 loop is CASSLVGVGETQYF. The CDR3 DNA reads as TGTGCCAGCAGCTTAGTGGGGGTCGGGGAGACCCAGTACTTC.

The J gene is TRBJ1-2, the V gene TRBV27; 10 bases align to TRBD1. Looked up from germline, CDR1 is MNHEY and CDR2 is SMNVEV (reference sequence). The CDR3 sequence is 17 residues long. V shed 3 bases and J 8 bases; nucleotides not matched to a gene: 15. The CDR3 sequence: CASSLGGGTGVLRGYTF. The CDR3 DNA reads TGTGCCAGCAGTTTGGGGGGCGGGACAGGGGTATTACGAGGCTACACCTTC.

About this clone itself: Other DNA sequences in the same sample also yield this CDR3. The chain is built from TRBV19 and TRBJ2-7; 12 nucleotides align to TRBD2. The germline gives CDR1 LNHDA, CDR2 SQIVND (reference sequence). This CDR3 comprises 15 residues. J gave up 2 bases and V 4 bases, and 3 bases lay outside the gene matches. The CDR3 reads CASSTRTSGTYEQYF. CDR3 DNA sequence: TGTGCCAGTAGTACCCGGACTAGCGGGACCTACGAGCAGTACTTC.

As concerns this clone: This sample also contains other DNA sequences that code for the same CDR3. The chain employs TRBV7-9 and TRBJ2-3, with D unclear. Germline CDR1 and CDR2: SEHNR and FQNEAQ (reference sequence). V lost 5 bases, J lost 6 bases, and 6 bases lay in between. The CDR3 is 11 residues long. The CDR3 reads CASSPRDTQYF. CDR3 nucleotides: TGTGCCAGCAGCCCTCGGGATACGCAGTATTTT.

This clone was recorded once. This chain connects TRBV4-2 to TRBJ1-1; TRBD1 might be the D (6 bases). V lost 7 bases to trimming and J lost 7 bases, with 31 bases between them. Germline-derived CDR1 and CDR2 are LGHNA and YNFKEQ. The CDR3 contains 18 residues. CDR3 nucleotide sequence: TGTGCCAGCACCTCAGGGGACATCAGGACAGACAGAACAATTGAAGCTTTCTTT. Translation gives CASTSGDIRTDRTIEAFF.

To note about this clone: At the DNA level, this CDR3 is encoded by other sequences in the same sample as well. CDR3 nucleotides: TGTGCCAGCAGCTTAGGAGGGAGTGAGCAGTACTTC. Its translation is CASSLGGSEQYF. This chain connects TRBV11-2 to TRBJ2-7; possibly TRBD2 for D (5 bases). V was clipped by 1 base and J by 7 bases, with 8 bases between them. CDR1 is SGHAT, CDR2 FQNNGV, per germline. The CDR3 sequence is 12 residues long. Complete variable domain (other parts from reference TRBV11-2 and TRBJ2-7): EAGVAQSPRYKIIEKRQSVAFWCNPISGHATLYWYQQILGQGPKLLIQFQNNGVVDDSQLPKDRFSAERLKGVDSTLKIQPAKLEDSAVYLCASSLGGSEQYFGPGTRLTVT.

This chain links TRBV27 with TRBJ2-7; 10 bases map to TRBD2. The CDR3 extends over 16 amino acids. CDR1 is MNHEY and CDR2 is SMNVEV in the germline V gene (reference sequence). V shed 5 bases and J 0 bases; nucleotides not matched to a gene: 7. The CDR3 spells CASSLTSGRASYEQYF. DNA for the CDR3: TGTGCCAGCAGTCTCACGAGCGGGAGGGCCTCCTACGAGCAGTACTTC.

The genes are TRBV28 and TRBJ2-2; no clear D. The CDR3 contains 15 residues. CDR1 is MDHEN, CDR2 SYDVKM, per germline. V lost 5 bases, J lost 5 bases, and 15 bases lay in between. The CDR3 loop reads CASSASRRRTGELFF. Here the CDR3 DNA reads TGTGCCAGCAGTGCCTCTAGGAGACGGACCGGGGAGCTGTTTTTT.

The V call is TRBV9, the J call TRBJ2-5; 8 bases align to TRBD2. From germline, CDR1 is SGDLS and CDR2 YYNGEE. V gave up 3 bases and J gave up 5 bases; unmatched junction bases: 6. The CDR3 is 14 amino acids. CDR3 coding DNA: TGTGCCAGCAGCGCCAGCGGGAGTTTTGAGACCCAGTACTTC. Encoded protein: CASSASGSFETQYF.

This CDR3 reads CASSYSSGSRTGELFF. CDR3 sequence (DNA): TGTGCCAGCAGTTACTCTAGCGGGAGCCGAACCGGGGAGCTGTTTTTT. The chain has TRBV6-5 and TRBJ2-2; 9 bases match TRBD2. V shed 0 bases and J 5 bases; nucleotides not matched to a gene: 4. CDR1 and CDR2 (germline): MNHEY, SVGAGI. CDR3 size: 16 residues.

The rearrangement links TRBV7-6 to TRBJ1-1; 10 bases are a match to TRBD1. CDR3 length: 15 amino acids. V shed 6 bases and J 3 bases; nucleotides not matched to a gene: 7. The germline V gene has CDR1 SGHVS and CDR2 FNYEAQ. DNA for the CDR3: TGTGCCAGCAGACGAGGGACAGGGGAGTACACTGAAGCTTTCTTT. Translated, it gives CASRRGTGEYTEAFF.

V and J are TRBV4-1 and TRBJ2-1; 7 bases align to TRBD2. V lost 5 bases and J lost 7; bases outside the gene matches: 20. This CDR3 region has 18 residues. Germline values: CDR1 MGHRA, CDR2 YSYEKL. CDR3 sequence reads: CASSFAASSGHFWNEQFF. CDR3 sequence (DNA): TGCGCCAGCAGCTTCGCAGCCTCTAGCGGCCATTTTTGGAATGAGCAGTTCTTC.

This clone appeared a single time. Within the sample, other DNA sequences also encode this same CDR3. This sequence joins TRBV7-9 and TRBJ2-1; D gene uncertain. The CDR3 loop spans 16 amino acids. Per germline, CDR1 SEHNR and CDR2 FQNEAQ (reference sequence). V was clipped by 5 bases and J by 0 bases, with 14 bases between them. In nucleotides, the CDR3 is TGTGCCAGCAGCCCCCCGGGCCGGCCCTCCTACAATGAGCAGTTCTTC. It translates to CASSPPGRPSYNEQFF.

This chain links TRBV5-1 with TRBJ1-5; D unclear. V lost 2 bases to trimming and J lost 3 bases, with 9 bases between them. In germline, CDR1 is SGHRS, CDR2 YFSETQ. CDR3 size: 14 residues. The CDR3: CASSLDGINQPQHF. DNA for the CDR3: TGCGCCAGCAGCTTAGACGGCATCAATCAGCCCCAGCATTTT.

The CDR3 region has the DNA TGTGCCAGCAGTGGAGAGAGTGGGATTAGCAATCAGCCCCAGCATTTT. This sequence encodes CASSGESGISNQPQHF. The V and J genes are TRBV2 and TRBJ1-5; D ambiguous. This CDR3 has 16 residues. Germline lookup yields CDR1 SNHLY and CDR2 FYNNEI. Trimming shortened V by 4 bases and J by 0 bases, and 13 bases separated the two germline ends.

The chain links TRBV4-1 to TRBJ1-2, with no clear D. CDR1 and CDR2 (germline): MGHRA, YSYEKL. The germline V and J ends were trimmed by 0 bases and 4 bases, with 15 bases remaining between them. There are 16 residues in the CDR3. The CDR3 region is CASSQEKPRAFYGYTF. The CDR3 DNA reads TGCGCCAGCAGCCAAGAAAAACCCCGTGCGTTCTATGGCTACACCTTC.